One and the same sample provided the 31 T cell receptor beta chains below, sequenced in a study of CD4 and CD8 cells across lung adenocarcinoma regions. TCRdb used MiXCR to reprocess the PCR reads, holding one entry per CDR3 protein. The sample records tens of thousands of distinct CDR3 sequences, approximately 52% being singletons. The sample consisted of CD8+ T cells from the center of a lung tumor. The receptor set was obtained from a female donor with lung adenocarcinoma. The CD4 and CD8 labels of this study may be unreliable.

The chain uses TRBV6-1 and TRBJ2-5, with unresolved D. Per the germline V gene, CDR1 is MNHNS and CDR2 is SASEGT. Deletions cut 1 base from V and 7 bases from J, with 7 bases between. CDR3 length: 12 amino acids. The CDR3 nucleotides read TGTGCCAGCAGTGAAGTGGAGCCGACCCAGTACTTC. Encoded protein: CASSEVEPTQYF.

By share, this clonotype counts as medium-sized. J is TRBJ2-7 and V is TRBV6-1; D is uncertain. Looked up from germline, CDR1 is MNHNS and CDR2 is SASEGT. The CDR3 is 14 amino acids. The germline V and J ends were trimmed by 1 base and 2 bases, with 9 bases remaining between them. CDR3 bases: TGTGCCAGCAGTGAAGTCGCAGGAGCCTACGAGCAGTACGTC. Protein product: CASSEVAGAYEQYV.

This sequence joins TRBV27 and TRBJ2-1; no reliable D call. The CDR3 is 11 residues long. Germline CDR1 is MNHEY and CDR2 is SMNVEV (reference sequence). Trimming took 3 bases from V and 8 from J, leaving 5 bases between them. This chain's CDR3 is CASSLGYEQFF. The CDR3 DNA reads TGTGCCAGCAGTTTGGGTTATGAGCAGTTCTTC.

The CDR3: CASSQGTGPAYEQYF. The CDR3 DNA sequence: TGCGCCAGCAGCCAAGGGACAGGGCCTGCCTACGAGCAGTACTTC. This rearrangement joins TRBV4-1 to TRBJ2-5, with 8 bases fitting TRBD1. The tail of the sequence fits TRBJ2-7 better, so the J call may be wrong. This CDR3 has 15 residues. Germline V CDR1 and CDR2: MGHRA, YSYEKL.

This clonotype was recorded once. At one end, the junction sequence differs from germline, possibly due to a read error. The V gene is TRBV27, the J gene TRBJ2-5; D tentatively reads TRBD1 or TRBD2 (6 bases each). CDR1 MNHEY and CDR2 SMNVEV come from the germline V gene (reference sequence). The CDR3 spans 16 residues. This CDR3 is CASRGAGGGYTETQYF. The CDR3 coding sequence is TGTGCCAGCAGGGGGGCCGGGGGCGGGTACACAGAGACGCAGTACTTC.

This clonotype was observed once. This chain uses TRBV7-2 with TRBJ2-2; TRBD1 might be the D (5 bases). The germline V and J ends were trimmed by 4 bases and 6 bases, with 9 bases remaining between them. This CDR3 is 13 amino acids long. From germline, CDR1 is SGHTA and CDR2 FQGNSA. The CDR3 loop reads CASSSLGPGELFF. The CDR3 DNA reads TGTGCCAGCAGCTCCCTGGGGCCCGGGGAGCTGTTTTTT.

The chain employs TRBV7-8 and TRBJ2-5; no clear D. Trimming took 2 bases from V and 11 from J, leaving 21 bases between them. Germline V lookup: CDR1 SGHVS, CDR2 FQNEAQ. The CDR3 extends over 15 amino acids. CDR3 region: CASSLRRRLYNEQYF. CDR3 coding DNA: TGTGCCAGCAGCTTACGGCGCCGGCTCTACAATGAGCAGTACTTC.

This clonotype was seen only once. This chain connects TRBV27 to TRBJ2-4; D gene ambiguous. The end of the DNA fits TRBJ2-5 better, so the J call may be wrong. Germline V CDR1 and CDR2: MNHEY, SMNVEV (reference sequence). The CDR3 loop spans 13 amino acids. The CDR3: CASGLRLLETQYF. In DNA, the CDR3 is TGTGCCAGCGGTCTACGGTTACTAGAGACCCAGTACTTC.

V usage is TRBV7-2 and J usage is TRBJ2-7, with D unresolved. Germline CDR1 is SGHTA and CDR2 is FQGNSA. Trimming shortened V by 3 bases and J by 3 bases, and 12 bases separated the two germline ends. This CDR3 is 14 amino acids long. As DNA, the CDR3 is TGTGCCAGCAGCTTGGGCCGGAAGTTCTACGAGCAGTACTTC. Translated, it gives CASSLGRKFYEQYF.

The gene calls are TRBV12-3 or TRBV12-4 and TRBJ2-3; unclear D gene. Trimming took off 3 bases at V and 5 bases at J, with 6 bases between the two ends. The CDR3 covers 12 residues. This CDR3 reads CASSFSRDTQYF. The CDR3 DNA sequence: TGTGCCAGCAGTTTTTCCCGAGATACGCAGTATTTT.

By its share, this clonotype is medium-sized. The chain joins TRBV6-1 to TRBJ2-1; D is ambiguous. Looked up from germline, CDR1 is MNHNS and CDR2 is SASEGT. This CDR3 contains 13 residues. V was pared by 6 bases and J by 4 bases, with 10 bases between. The CDR3 loop is CASRETRYNEQFF. In nucleotides, the CDR3 is TGTGCCAGCAGAGAGACCCGATACAATGAGCAGTTCTTC.

J is TRBJ2-3 and V is TRBV6-1; possible D gene TRBD2, 7 bases. V was cut by 4 bases and J by 14 bases, with 31 bases left in between. The CDR3 extends over 17 amino acids. The V gene's germline CDR1 is MNHNS and CDR2 SASEGT. CDR3 loop: CASSVALTGGRTEALYF. As DNA, the CDR3 is TGTGCCAGCAGTGTGGCACTCACGGGGGGCAGGACAGAGGCGCTGTATTTT.

In its sample, this clonotype was seen once. V gene TRBV7-2 combines with J gene TRBJ2-2, with D tentatively TRBD2 (7 bases). CDR3 size: 16 residues. Germline values: CDR1 SGHTA, CDR2 FQGNSA. Trimming cost V 5 bases and J 13 bases, with 26 bases left between them. The CDR3 bases are TGTGCCAGCAGCCCCGGGGGGCGGATGAACACCGGGACGCTGTTTTTT. This encodes CASSPGGRMNTGTLFF.

At least ten counts were recorded for this clonotype. The V and J genes are TRBV6-1 and TRBJ2-5; D is undetermined. The germline CDR1 and CDR2 sequences are MNHNS and SASEGT. The CDR3 runs 16 residues. Trimming removed 6 bases at V and 3 bases at J, with 20 bases between. This chain's CDR3 is CASREWSLSGEETQYF. The CDR3 nucleotides read TGTGCCAGCAGGGAGTGGTCTTTGTCCGGCGAAGAGACCCAGTACTTC.

J is TRBJ2-3 and V is TRBV10-1; TRBD2 matches 10 bases. Looked up from germline, CDR1 is WNHNN and CDR2 is SYGVQD (reference sequence). V was pared by 0 bases and J by 3 bases, with 3 bases of the junction left unmatched. This CDR3 region has 16 residues. CDR3 coding DNA: TGCGCCAGCAGTGAGTCAATAGCGGGGGGTACAGATACGCAGTATTTT. This encodes CASSESIAGGTDTQYF.

This chain uses TRBV27 with TRBJ2-2, with 13 bases fitting TRBD2. CDR1 is MNHEY, CDR2 SMNVEV, per germline (reference sequence). CDR3 length equals 17 residues. V lost 10 bases and J lost 13; bases outside the gene matches: 21. The CDR3 DNA follows: TGTGCCACCCGGCGGGGACTAGCGGGGACGAACACAGAGGCGCTGTTTTTT. It is translated as CATRRGLAGTNTEALFF.

This clonotype was detected only once. The chain links TRBV25-1 to TRBJ1-2; D ambiguous. CDR1 and CDR2 from the germline V gene are MGHDK and SYGVNS. This CDR3 spans 14 amino acids. Deletions cut 3 bases from V and 4 bases from J, with 12 bases between. CDR3 loop: CASSDRNSVYGYTF. The CDR3 DNA reads as TGTGCCAGCAGTGATAGGAACAGCGTCTATGGCTACACCTTC.

This clonotype was detected ten times or more. The chain couples TRBV6-5 to TRBJ2-1, with D perhaps matching TRBD2 (6 bases). Germline-derived CDR1 and CDR2 are MNHEY and SVGAGI. The CDR3 is 17 residues long. V was trimmed by 6 bases and J by 0 bases, leaving 18 bases between them. CDR3: CASSAAGPDTSYNEQFF. The CDR3 DNA reads as TGTGCCAGCAGCGCCGCGGGGCCCGATACCTCCTACAATGAGCAGTTCTTC.

The J gene is TRBJ2-1, the V gene TRBV6-1; 8 positions match TRBD2. The tail of the sequence fits TRBJ2-5 better, so the J call may be wrong. The CDR3 is 14 residues long. Germline CDR1 and CDR2: MNHNS and SASEGT. DNA of the CDR3: TGTGCCAGCAGACCAGCGGGAGCACTTGAGACCCAGTACTTC. Its protein is CASRPAGALETQYF.

A note on this clonotype: The junction and the germline gene differ at one end; a read error may be behind it. This chain uses TRBV27 with TRBJ2-4, with TRBD2 identical over 7 bases. CDR1 is MNHEY and CDR2 is SMNVEV in the germline V gene (reference sequence). This CDR3 comprises 16 residues. The CDR3, as DNA: TGTGCCAGCAGTCGAGCGGGGCCAGGGTACAAAGACACTCAGTATTTC. Protein sequence: CASSRAGPGYKDTQYF.

This clonotype is categorized as medium-sized. V and J are TRBV27 and TRBJ2-7, with 10 nucleotides matching TRBD1. V lost 5 bases to trimming and J lost 2 bases; unmatched junction nucleotides: 6. CDR3 length: 15 amino acids. Germline-derived CDR1 and CDR2 are MNHEY and SMNVEV (reference sequence). The CDR3 protein is CASSRGTGDTYEQYF. CDR3 bases: TGTGCCAGCAGTCGCGGGACAGGGGATACCTACGAGCAGTACTTC.

This sequence joins TRBV11-1 and TRBJ2-3, with 7 bases identical to TRBD2. From germline, CDR1 is SGHAT and CDR2 FQDESV (reference sequence). CDR3 length: 15 amino acids. The J segment lost 9 bases and the V segment lost 5 bases, leaving 14 bases of the junction unmatched. CDR3 nucleotide sequence: TGTGCCAGCAGCCCTTTGGCGGGAGTGGGCCGGACGCAGTATTTT. This sequence encodes CASSPLAGVGRTQYF. Using reference TRBV11-1 and TRBJ2-3 for the parts outside the CDR3, the full variable domain is EAEVAQSPRYKITEKSQAVAFWCDPISGHATLYWYRQILGQGPELLVQFQDESVVDDSQLPKDRFSAERLKGVDSTLKIQPAELGDSAMYLCASSPLAGVGRTQYFGPGTRLTVL.

This clonotype has only a few counts. The chain joins TRBV6-5 to TRBJ1-5, with D maybe TRBD1 (5 bases). The CDR3 has 17 amino acids. In germline, CDR1 is MNHEY, CDR2 SVGAGI. The V and J ends lost 0 bases and 2 bases respectively, with 14 bases between them. The DNA of the CDR3 is TGTGCCAGCAGTTACTCGGGAAGGGGTTATGGCAATCAGCCCCAGCATTTT. Translated: CASSYSGRGYGNQPQHF.

As for this clonotype: One end of the junction does not line up with germline, which may come from a read error. The chain is built from TRBV27 and TRBJ2-4, with 7 positions matching TRBD2. Germline CDR1 and CDR2: MNHEY and SMNVEV (reference sequence). The CDR3 has 14 amino acids. CDR3 region: CRSWGGRGKNTQYF. For the CDR3, the DNA is TGCCGCAGCTGGGGAGGGCGGGGCAAAAACACGCAGTACTTC.

V usage is TRBV6-2 or TRBV6-3 and J usage is TRBJ2-7, with 7 bases that match TRBD1. Germline V gene lookup returns CDR1 MNHEY and CDR2 SVGEGT. The CDR3 sequence is 15 residues long. V lost 5 bases, J lost 3 bases, and 10 bases stayed unmatched. The DNA of the CDR3 is TGTGCCAGCAGTGGACAGGACAGGTCGAACTACGAGCAGTACTTC. Its protein product is CASSGQDRSNYEQYF.

This clonotype was seen a few times. The chain is built from TRBV6-5 and TRBJ1-1, with 8 bases fitting TRBD1. The V gene's germline CDR1 is MNHEY and CDR2 SVGAGI. The CDR3 is 15 amino acids. J gave up 11 bases and V 2 bases, and 13 bases lay outside the gene matches. The CDR3 sequence is CASSYSSTGGRMAFF. The CDR3 bases are TGTGCCAGCAGTTACAGTTCCACAGGGGGGAGGATGGCTTTCTTT.

The chain recombines TRBV4-1 with TRBJ2-5, with a tentative D call TRBD2 (6 bases). Trimming removed 1 base from V and 5 bases from J, with 17 bases in between. CDR3 length equals 16 residues. Germline loops: CDR1 MGHRA, CDR2 YSYEKL. The CDR3 nucleotides read TGCGCCAGCAGCCAAGGGAGGGAGCCGGCTAGGGAGACCCAGTACTTC. This codes for CASSQGREPARETQYF.

The J gene is TRBJ2-6, the V gene TRBV6-2 or TRBV6-3; 7 bases line up with TRBD2. Germline loops: CDR1 MNHEY, CDR2 SVGEGT. There are 15 residues in the CDR3. The ends lost 3 bases at V and 2 bases at J; junction bases unmatched: 1. The CDR3 is CASSYRGAGANVLTF. The CDR3 DNA sequence: TGTGCCAGCAGTTATCGGGGGGCTGGGGCCAACGTCCTGACTTTC.

V and J are TRBV27 and TRBJ1-6, with D unclear. CDR1 and CDR2 (germline): MNHEY, SMNVEV (reference sequence). The CDR3 totals 12 residues. The ends were cut back, 2 bases at V and 6 bases at J, with 2 bases in the middle. This CDR3 is CASSLSNSPLHF. CDR3 sequence (DNA): TGTGCCAGCAGTTTAAGTAATTCACCCCTCCACTTT.

This clonotype was seen more than once but under ten times. The genes are TRBV10-2 and TRBJ2-1, with a possible D match to TRBD1 (6 bases). V lost 4 bases and J lost 7, with 11 bases in between. The CDR3 spans 13 residues. Germline V lookup: CDR1 WSHSY, CDR2 SAAADI. The CDR3 region is CASSGTESNEQFF. CDR3 in DNA: TGCGCCAGCAGTGGGACAGAAAGTAATGAGCAGTTCTTC.

The sample holds many counts of this clonotype. V and J are TRBV6-4 and TRBJ2-3; 7 positions agree with TRBD1. V gave up 1 base and J gave up 2 bases; unmatched junction bases: 6. CDR3 length equals 16 residues. Per germline, CDR1 MRHNA and CDR2 SNTAGT. The CDR3 DNA reads TGTGCCAGCAGTGACTGGGCAGGGGGATACACAGATACGCAGTATTTT. This sequence encodes CASSDWAGGYTDTQYF.